The T cell receptor (beta chain) described here comes from a study of neurological immune-mediated disorders. Study observations and caveats: TCR-beta repertoires seemed private in all groups, with no expanded CDR3 amino acid sequences shared.

Germline CDR1 KGHDR, CDR2 SFDVKD. The V end lost 5 bases, the J end lost 6 bases, and 13 bases lay between the germline ends. The CDR3 consists of 13 residues. Unsorted libraries were generated from 2 million PBMCs. These cells had been stored in RNAlater at -80 C. The cDNA was produced through 5'RACE with 10-nucleotide random UMIs. TCRdb analysed the 5' RACE reads with MiXCR anew, one entry per CDR3 protein. This table has tens of thousands of distinct CDR3 sequences, over 5% appearing once. This clonotype is judged medium-sized. What it binds is not known. Sequenced input: PBMCs. The sequence was collected from a woman aged 40-49 years in good health. The chain couples TRBV24-1 to TRBJ2-7, with D hard to call. In DNA form, the CDR3 reads TGTGCCACCAGTGGCCAAGGGTTCGCCGAGCAGTACTTC. This sequence encodes CATSGQGFAEQYF.